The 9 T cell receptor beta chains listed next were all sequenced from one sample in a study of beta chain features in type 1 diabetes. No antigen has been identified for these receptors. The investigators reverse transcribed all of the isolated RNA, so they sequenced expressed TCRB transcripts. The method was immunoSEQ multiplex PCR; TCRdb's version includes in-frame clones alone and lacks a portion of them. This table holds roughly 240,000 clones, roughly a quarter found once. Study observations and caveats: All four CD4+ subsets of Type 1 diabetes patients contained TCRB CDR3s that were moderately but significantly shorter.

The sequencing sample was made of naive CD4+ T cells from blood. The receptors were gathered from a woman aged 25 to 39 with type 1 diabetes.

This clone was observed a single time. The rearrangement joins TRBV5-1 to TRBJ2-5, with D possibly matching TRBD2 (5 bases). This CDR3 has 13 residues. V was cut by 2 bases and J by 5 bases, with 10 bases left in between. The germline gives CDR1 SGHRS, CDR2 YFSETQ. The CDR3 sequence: CASSFKRDETQYF. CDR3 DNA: TGCGCCAGCAGCTTCAAGAGGGATGAGACCCAGTACTTC.

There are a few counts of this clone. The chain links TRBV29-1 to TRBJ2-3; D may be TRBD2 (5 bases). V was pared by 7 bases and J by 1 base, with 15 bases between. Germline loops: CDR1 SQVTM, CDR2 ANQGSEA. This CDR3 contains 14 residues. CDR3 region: CSARKGGRTDTQYF. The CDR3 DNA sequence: TGCAGCGCCCGGAAGGGCGGGCGCACAGATACGCAGTATTTT.

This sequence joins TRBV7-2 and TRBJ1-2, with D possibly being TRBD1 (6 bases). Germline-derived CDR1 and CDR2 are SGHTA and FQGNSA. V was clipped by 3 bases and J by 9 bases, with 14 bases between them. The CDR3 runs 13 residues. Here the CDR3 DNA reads TGTGCCAGCAGCTTCGACAGGCGCCGGTGCTACACCTTC. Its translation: CASSFDRRRCYTF.

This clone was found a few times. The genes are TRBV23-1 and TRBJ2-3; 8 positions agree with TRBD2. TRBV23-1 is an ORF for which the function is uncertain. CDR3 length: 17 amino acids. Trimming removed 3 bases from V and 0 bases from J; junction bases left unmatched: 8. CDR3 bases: TGCGCCAGCAGTCACCCCCGGGCTAGCGGGAGCACAGATACGCAGTATTTT. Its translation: CASSHPRASGSTDTQYF.

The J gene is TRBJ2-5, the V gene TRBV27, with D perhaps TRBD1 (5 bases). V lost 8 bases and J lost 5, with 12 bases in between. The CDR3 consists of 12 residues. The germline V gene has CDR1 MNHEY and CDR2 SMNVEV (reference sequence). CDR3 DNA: TGTGCCAGCTCCAGGGTGGGGGAGACCCAGTACTTC. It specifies CASSRVGETQYF.

The CDR3, as DNA: TGTGCCAGCAGCTTACTAGCGGGAAGAACAGATACGCAGTATTTT. Its translation: CASSLLAGRTDTQYF. This sequence joins TRBV7-6 and TRBJ2-3; 9 nucleotides line up with TRBD2. Per the germline V gene, CDR1 is SGHVS and CDR2 is FNYEAQ. V shed 2 bases, J shed 3 bases, and the junction held 3 bases outside the gene matches. This CDR3 has 15 residues.

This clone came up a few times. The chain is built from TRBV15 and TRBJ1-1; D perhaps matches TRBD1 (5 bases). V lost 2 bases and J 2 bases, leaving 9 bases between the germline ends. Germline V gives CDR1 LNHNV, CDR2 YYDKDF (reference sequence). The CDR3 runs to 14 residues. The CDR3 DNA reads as TGTGCCACCAGCAGACCTCAGGGAAACACTGAAGCTTTCTTT. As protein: CATSRPQGNTEAFF.

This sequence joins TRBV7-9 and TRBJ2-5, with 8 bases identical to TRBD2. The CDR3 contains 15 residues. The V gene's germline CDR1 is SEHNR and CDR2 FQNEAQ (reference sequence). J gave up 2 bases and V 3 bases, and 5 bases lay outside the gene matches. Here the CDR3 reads CASSFPGGLQETQYF. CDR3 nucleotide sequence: TGTGCCAGCAGCTTCCCGGGAGGGCTTCAAGAGACCCAGTACTTC.

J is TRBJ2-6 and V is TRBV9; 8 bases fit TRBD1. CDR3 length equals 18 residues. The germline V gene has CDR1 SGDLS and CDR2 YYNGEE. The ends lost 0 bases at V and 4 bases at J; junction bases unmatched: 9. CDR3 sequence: CASSVALGQGYGANVLTF. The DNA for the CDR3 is TGTGCCAGCAGCGTAGCTCTCGGACAGGGATACGGGGCCAACGTCCTGACTTTC.